The entry that follows covers one T cell receptor beta chain sequence. Antigen specificity is unknown. This sample is drawn from a study of beta chain features in type 1 diabetes. Background on the study: The patients were much like the healthy donors in age, gender and cell yields. Sorted cells from all samples, numbering roughly 100,000,000, were examined. Study conclusions and caveats: Relative to healthy donors, patients appeared to have naive, central memory and Treg TCRB repertoires that were more similar. Moderately but significantly shorter TCRB CDR3s were found in Type 1 diabetes patients in all four CD4+ subsets.

The CDR3 totals 16 residues. Germline lookup yields CDR1 SGHRS and CDR2 YFSETQ. The germline V and J ends were trimmed by 2 bases and 3 bases, with 15 bases remaining between them. The authors reverse transcribed all of the isolated RNA, so sequencing captured expressed TCRB transcripts. Samples of naive, central memory and regulatory T cells yielded a mean of about 3.6 million reads. Clones were sequenced by immunoSEQ multiplex PCR, and TCRdb holds only the in-frame ones, with some missing. Of some 270,000 clones in the sample, 11% are singletons; the top ten hold about 0.018%. The source is a man aged 25 to 45 with type 1 diabetes. The chain combines TRBV5-1 with TRBJ2-1, with D tentatively TRBD2 (5 bases). Sample: naive CD4+ T cells from blood. The CDR3 DNA follows: TGCGCCAGCAGCTTACCTGGACTGAGTTACTACAATGAGCAGTTCTTC. It encodes CASSLPGLSYYNEQFF.